The present T cell receptor beta chain was sequenced within a study of Ad26.COV2.S vaccination and SARS-CoV-2 variants. In the study overall: Intramuscularly, Ad26.COV2.S was given either once or twice, 56 days apart.

Treatment indicated: 19 received Ad26.COV2.S at low or high dose, single or two shots; a few received placebo; per-sample allocation not given. All samples were drawn on day 63, counting from the first vaccine or placebo injection. Repertoires were generated with immunoSEQ multiplex PCR, while TCRdb's copy carries only in-frame clones and drops some. The data hold approximately 450,000 clones, with 80% to 95% observed a single time. Only one count was recorded for this clone. Antigen specificity is unknown. General study points: Researchers cautioned that TCR breadth and depth analyses may have underestimated total T cell responses.

Trimming took 3 bases from V and 1 from J, leaving 18 bases between them. This CDR3 is built from 17 residues. Germline CDR1 and CDR2: SNHLY and FYNNEI. Specimen: peripheral blood, collected in a trial of Ad26.COV2.S vaccine versus placebo. The chain is built from TRBV2 and TRBJ1-1; the D gene is possibly TRBD1 (6 bases). This receptor was obtained from a person between 18 and 65 years old who received the Ad26.COV2.S COVID-19 vaccine or a placebo. The CDR3 nucleotides are TGTGCCAGCAGTGATGCAGGCGGGGGGCCCACGAACACTGAAGCTTTCTTT. It translates to CASSDAGGGPTNTEAFF. Complete variable domain (other parts from reference TRBV2 and TRBJ1-1): EPEVTQTPSHQVTQMGQEVILRCVPISNHLYFYWYRQILGQKVEFLVSFYNNEISEKSEIFDDQFSVERPDGSNFTLKIRSTKLEDSAMYFCASSDAGGGPTNTEAFFGQGTRLTVV.